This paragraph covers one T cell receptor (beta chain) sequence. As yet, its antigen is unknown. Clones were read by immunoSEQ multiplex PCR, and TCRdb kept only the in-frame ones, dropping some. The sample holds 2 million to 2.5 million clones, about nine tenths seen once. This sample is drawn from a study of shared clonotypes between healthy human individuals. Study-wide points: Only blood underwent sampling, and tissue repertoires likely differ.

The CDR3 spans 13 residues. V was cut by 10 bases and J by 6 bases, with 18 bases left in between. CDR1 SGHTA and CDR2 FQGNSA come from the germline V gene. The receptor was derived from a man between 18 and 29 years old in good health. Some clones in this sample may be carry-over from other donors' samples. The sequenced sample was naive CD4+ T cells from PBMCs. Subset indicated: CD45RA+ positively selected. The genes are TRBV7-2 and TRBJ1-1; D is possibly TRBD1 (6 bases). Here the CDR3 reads CATSRGAVSEAFF. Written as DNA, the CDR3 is TGTGCCACCTCCCGGGGGGCGGTATCTGAAGCTTTCTTT.